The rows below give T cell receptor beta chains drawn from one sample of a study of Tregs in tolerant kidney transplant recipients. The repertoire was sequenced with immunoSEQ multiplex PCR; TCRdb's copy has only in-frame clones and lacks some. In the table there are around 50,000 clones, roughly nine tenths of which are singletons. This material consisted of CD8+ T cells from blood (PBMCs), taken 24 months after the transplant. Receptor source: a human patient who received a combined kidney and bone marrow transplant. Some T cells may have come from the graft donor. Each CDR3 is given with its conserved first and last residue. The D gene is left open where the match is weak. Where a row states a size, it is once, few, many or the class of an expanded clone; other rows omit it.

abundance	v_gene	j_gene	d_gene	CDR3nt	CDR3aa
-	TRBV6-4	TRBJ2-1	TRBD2	TGTGCCAGCAGTGAGTGGGGGACTATCCTAGGAGAGCAGTTCTTC	CASSEWGTILGEQFF
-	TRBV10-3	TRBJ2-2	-	TGTGCCATCAATAGGGGGTCCGGGGAGCTGTTTTTT	CAINRGSGELFF
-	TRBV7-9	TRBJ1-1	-	TGTGCCAGCAGCTTTCCCACTCAAACCGAAGCTTCCTTT	CASSFPTQTEASF
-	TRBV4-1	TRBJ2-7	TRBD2	TGCGCCAGCAGCCATGGGGTAGCGGGACCCTACGAGCAGTACTTC	CASSHGVAGPYEQYF
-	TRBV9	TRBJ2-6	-	TGTGCCAGCAGGGACACTTCTGGGGCCAACGTCCTGACTTTC	CASRDTSGANVLTF
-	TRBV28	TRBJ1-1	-	TGTGCCAGCAGTTTATTAGCACGTAGCGCTGAAGCTTTCTTT	CASSLLARSAEAFF
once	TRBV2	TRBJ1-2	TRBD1	TGTGCCAGCAGTGGGACAGGGAACTATGGCTACACCTTC	CASSGTGNYGYTF
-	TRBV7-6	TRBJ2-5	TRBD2	TGTGCCAGCAGCTTAGAGGTCACCGTAAAACTAGCGGCTACGTACCAAGAGACCCAGTACTTC	CASSLEVTVKLAATYQETQYF
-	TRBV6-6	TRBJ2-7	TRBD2	TGTGCCAGCAGTCAAGCGGGAGTGGGGAACTACGAGCAGTACTTC	CASSQAGVGNYEQYF
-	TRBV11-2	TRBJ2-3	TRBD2	TGTGCCAGCAGCTTGGGACTAGGACCCACAGATACGCAGTATTTT	CASSLGLGPTDTQYF
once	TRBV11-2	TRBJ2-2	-	TGTGCCAGCAGTTCCGGGAGCACCGGGGAGCTGTTTTTT	CASSSGSTGELFF
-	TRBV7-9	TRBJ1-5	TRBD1	TGTGCCAGCAGCTTTACCGACAGGGACAATCAGCCCCAGCATTTT	CASSFTDRDNQPQHF
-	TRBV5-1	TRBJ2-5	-	TGCGCCAGCAGCTTAGTAGGAGGTTTACGAGAGACCCAGTACTTC	CASSLVGGLRETQYF
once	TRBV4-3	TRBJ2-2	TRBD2	TGCGCCAGCAGCCAAGATTTTATGGGGGTAGCGGGGGGGCCCGGGGAGCTGTTTTTT	CASSQDFMGVAGGPGELFF
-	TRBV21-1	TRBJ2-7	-	TGTGCCAGCAGCAAAGTGGCAGAGGGAGGTGGGTACGAGCAGTACTTC	CASSKVAEGGGYEQYF
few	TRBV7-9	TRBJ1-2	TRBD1	TGTGCCAGCAGCTCAACGTGGGGACAGGGGGCAGATGGCTACACCTTC	CASSSTWGQGADGYTF
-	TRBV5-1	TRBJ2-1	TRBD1	TGCGCCAGCAGCTCATACCGGGACAGGGTTGACAATGAGCAGTTCTTC	CASSSYRDRVDNEQFF
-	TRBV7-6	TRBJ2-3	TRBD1	TGTGCCAGCAGCCGGACAGGGGAGTTAGGTACGCAGTATTTT	CASSRTGELGTQYF
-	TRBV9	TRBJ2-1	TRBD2	TGTGCCAGCAGCGTAGATTTAGGACTAGCGGGCCACAATGAGCAGTTCTTC	CASSVDLGLAGHNEQFF
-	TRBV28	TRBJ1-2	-	TGTGCCAGCAGTTCCCTCGTCCGCCCCACCGAATCAGTCTATGGCTACACCTTC	CASSSLVRPTESVYGYTF
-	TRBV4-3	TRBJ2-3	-	TGCGCCAGCACCCCGACCTCGGGGAGCGCCACAGATACGCAGTATTTT	CASTPTSGSATDTQYF
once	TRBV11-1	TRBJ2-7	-	TGTGCCAGCAGCTTAGCCCCCGGCTACGAGCAGTACTTC	CASSLAPGYEQYF
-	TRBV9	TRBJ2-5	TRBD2	TGTGCCAGCAGCGTAGACCCCCGGACTAGCGGGGGACAAGAGACCCAGTACTTC	CASSVDPRTSGGQETQYF
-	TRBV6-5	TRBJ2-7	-	TGTGCCAGCAGTTACTCCGGACGGGGCTCCTACGAGCAGTACTTC	CASSYSGRGSYEQYF
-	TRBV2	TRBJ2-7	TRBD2	TGTGCCAGCAGTGATCTCGGGACTAGCTACGAGCAGTACTTC	CASSDLGTSYEQYF
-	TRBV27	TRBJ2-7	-	TGTGCCAGCAGTTTTGAATCGGGCTACGAGCAGTACTTC	CASSFESGYEQYF
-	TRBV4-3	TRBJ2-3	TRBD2	TGCGCCAGCAGCCAAAGCCAACTAGCGGGGTTTTATCATACGCAGTATTTT	CASSQSQLAGFYHTQYF
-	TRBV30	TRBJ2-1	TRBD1	TGTGCCTGGAGTAGGCAGGGGGCTTTTTACAATGAGCAGTTCTTC	CAWSRQGAFYNEQFF
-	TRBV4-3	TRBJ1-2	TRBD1	TGCGCCAGCAGCCAAGAAAAGTCGGAGACAGGGTTCTATGGCTACACCTTC	CASSQEKSETGFYGYTF
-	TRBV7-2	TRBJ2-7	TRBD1	TGTGCCAGCAGCTTAGTAGGACAGGGGGCAAAGTACGAGCAGTACTTC	CASSLVGQGAKYEQYF
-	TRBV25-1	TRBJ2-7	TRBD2	TGTGCCAGCAAATCAGCGGGGGCCTACGAGCAGTACTTC	CASKSAGAYEQYF
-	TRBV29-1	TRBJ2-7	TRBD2	TGCAGCGTTGAATTCCAGCGGGGGGATTACGAGCAGTACTTC	CSVEFQRGDYEQYF
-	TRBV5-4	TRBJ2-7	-	TGTGCCAGCAGCCCCGGGGGTACCTACGAGCAGTACTTC	CASSPGGTYEQYF
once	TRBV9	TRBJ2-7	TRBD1	TGTGCCAGCTCCCCGGGGGACAGGGACCACGAGCAGTATTTC	CASSPGDRDHEQYF
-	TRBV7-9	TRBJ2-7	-	TGTGCCAGCAGCAACAGGGAGCTGGACGAGCAGTACTTC	CASSNRELDEQYF
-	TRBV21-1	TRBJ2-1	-	TGTGCCAGCAGCAAAGCGCTTTGCGGGGAGGGCCTAAATGAGCAGTTCTTC	CASSKALCGEGLNEQFF
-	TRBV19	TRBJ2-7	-	TGTGCCAGTAGTACAGGGTACGGGGAGGCCTACGAGCAGTACTTC	CASSTGYGEAYEQYF
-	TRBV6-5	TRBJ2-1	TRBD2	TGTGCCAGCAGTAGACTAGCGGACTACAATGAGCAGTTCTTC	CASSRLADYNEQFF
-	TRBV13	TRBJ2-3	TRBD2	TGTGCCAGCAGCTGGGCACTAGCGGGAGTTAGGGCAGATACGCAGTATTTT	CASSWALAGVRADTQYF
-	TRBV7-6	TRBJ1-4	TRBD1	TGTGCCAGCAGCTTATCGACAGGGGATAATGAAAAACTGTTTTTT	CASSLSTGDNEKLFF
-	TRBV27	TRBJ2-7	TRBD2	TGTGCCAGCAGTTTATCGACTAGCGGGAGTCTCTACGAGCAGTACTTC	CASSLSTSGSLYEQYF
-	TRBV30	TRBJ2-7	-	TGTGCCTGGAGTAACGGAGTACACTACGAGCAGTACTTC	CAWSNGVHYEQYF
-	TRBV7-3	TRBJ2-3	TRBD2	TGTGCCAGCAGCAAAACTAGCGGGGGGCCGACAGATACGCAGTATTTT	CASSKTSGGPTDTQYF
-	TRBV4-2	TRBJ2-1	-	TGTGCCAGCAGCCAAGATCAACTAGCTAACGATGAGCAGTTCTTC	CASSQDQLANDEQFF
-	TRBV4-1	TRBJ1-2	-	TGCGCCAGCAGCCAAGTTCCCAGCCGGGACAACCCCTTCGGCTACACCTTC	CASSQVPSRDNPFGYTF
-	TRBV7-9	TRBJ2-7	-	TGTGCCAGCAGCCTTGTGAGTACGGGATCCTACGAGCAGTACTTC	CASSLVSTGSYEQYF
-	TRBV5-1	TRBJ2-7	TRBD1	TGCGCCAGCAGCGCTTGGGAGACAGGGAATTGGGAGCAGTACTTC	CASSAWETGNWEQYF
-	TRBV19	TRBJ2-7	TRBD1	TGTGCCAGTAGTTTCGGACAGGGATCCTACGAGCAGTACTTC	CASSFGQGSYEQYF
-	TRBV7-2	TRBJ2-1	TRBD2	TGTGCCAGTACAAAAACCCGGGACTACCCGGAGCAGTTCTTC	CASTKTRDYPEQFF
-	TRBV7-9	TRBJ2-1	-	TGTGCCAGCAGTCTAAGCCTAGACTCCTACAATGAGCAGTTCTTC	CASSLSLDSYNEQFF
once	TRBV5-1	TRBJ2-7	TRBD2	TGCGCCAGCAGCTTGGCCGAAGGTGAGGGACTAGCGACCTACGAGCAGTACTTC	CASSLAEGEGLATYEQYF
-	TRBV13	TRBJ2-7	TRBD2	TGTGCCAGCAGCGACGGACTAGCGGGAGATTACGAGCAGTACTTC	CASSDGLAGDYEQYF
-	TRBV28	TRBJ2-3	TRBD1	TGTGCCAGCAGTCCGGGACAGGGGGTCGCAGATACGCAGTATTTT	CASSPGQGVADTQYF